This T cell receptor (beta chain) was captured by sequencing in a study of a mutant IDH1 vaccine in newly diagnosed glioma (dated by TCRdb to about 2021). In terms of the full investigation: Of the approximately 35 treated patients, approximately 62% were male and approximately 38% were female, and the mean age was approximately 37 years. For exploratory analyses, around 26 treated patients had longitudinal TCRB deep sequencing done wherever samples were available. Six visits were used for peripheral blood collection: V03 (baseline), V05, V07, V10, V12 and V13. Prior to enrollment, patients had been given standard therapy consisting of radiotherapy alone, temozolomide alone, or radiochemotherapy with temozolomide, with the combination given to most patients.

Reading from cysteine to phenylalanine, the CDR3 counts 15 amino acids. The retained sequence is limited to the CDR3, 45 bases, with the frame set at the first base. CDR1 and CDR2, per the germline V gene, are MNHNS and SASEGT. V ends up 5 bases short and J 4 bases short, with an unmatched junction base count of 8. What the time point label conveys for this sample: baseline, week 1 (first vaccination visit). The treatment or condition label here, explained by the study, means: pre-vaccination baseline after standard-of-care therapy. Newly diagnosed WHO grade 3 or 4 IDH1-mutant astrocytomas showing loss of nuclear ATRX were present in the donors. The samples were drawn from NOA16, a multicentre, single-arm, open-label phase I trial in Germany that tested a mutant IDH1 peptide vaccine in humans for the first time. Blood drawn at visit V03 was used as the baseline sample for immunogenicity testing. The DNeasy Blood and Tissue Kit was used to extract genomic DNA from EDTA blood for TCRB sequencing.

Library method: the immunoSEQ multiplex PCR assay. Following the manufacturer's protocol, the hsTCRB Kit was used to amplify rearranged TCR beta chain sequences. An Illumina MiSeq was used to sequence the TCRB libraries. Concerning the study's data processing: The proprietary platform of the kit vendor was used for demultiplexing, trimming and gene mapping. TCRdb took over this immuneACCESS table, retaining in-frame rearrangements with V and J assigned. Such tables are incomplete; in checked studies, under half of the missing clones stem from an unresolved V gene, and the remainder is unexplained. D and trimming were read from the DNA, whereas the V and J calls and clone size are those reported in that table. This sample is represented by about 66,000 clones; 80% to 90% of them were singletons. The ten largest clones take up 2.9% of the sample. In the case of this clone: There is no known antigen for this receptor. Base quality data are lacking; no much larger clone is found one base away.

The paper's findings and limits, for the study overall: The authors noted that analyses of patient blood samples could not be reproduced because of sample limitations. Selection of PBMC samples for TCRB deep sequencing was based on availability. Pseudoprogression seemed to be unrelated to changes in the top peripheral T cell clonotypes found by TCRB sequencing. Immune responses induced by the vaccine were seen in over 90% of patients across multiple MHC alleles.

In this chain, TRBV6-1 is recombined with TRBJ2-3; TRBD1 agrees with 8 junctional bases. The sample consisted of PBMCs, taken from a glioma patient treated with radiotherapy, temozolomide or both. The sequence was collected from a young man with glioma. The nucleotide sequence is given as TGTGCCAGCAGTCAACAGGGGGTCGGGGCAGATACGCAGTATTTT. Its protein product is CASSQQGVGADTQYF.